Below are 8 T cell receptor beta chains sequenced from a single sample in a study of T cell responses to AZD1222 COVID-19 vaccine. Sequencing used immunoSEQ multiplex PCR; TCRdb keeps in-frame clones, though not all of them. This sample has 150,000 or so clones; 90% occur once, and the top ten carry about 6%. The sequences come from peripheral blood, collected 28 days after the second AZD1222 dose. The receptor set was obtained from an adult who received the AZD1222 COVID-19 vaccine.

This sequence joins TRBV4-2 and TRBJ1-5; D might be TRBD1 (5 bases). Per the germline V gene, CDR1 is LGHNA and CDR2 is YNFKEQ. V was pared by 2 bases and J by 9 bases, with 14 bases between. This CDR3 comprises 14 residues. In nucleotides, the CDR3 is TGTGCCAGCAGCCAATTAGACAGTCCGGGGCCCCAGCATTTT. Its protein is CASSQLDSPGPQHF.

This clone was detected once. The chain carries TRBV2 and TRBJ2-1, with D maybe TRBD2 (5 bases). Deletions cut 4 bases from V and 10 bases from J, with 17 bases between. Germline V gene sequence: CDR1 SNHLY, CDR2 FYNNEI. The CDR3 is 14 amino acids. The CDR3 region has the DNA TGTGCCAGCAGTGCAATAGGACGGGGTGGCGAGCAGTTCTTC. It specifies CASSAIGRGGEQFF.

This chain joins TRBV27 and TRBJ1-2, with D possibly being TRBD1 (5 bases). Germline V gives CDR1 MNHEY, CDR2 SMNVEV (reference sequence). The CDR3 sequence is 13 residues long. Trimming cost V 3 bases and J 2 bases, with 7 bases left between them. CDR3 DNA sequence: TGTGCCAGCAGTTTTCGACAGAACTATGGCTACACCTTC. It specifies CASSFRQNYGYTF.

This clone was recorded only once. The V call is TRBV28, the J call TRBJ2-2; 11 bases line up with TRBD1. CDR3 length equals 16 residues. With 6 bases clipped from V and 7 bases from J, the junction kept 10 bases outside the gene matches. Germline loops: CDR1 MDHEN, CDR2 SYDVKM. CDR3 loop: CASSLAGTGGDGELFF. The CDR3 DNA sequence: TGTGCCAGCAGCCTCGCCGGGACAGGGGGAGACGGGGAGCTGTTTTTT.

The rearrangement links TRBV16 to TRBJ1-4, with D unclear. Per the germline V gene, CDR1 is KGHSY and CDR2 is FQNENV. V gave up 1 base and J gave up 8 bases, with 8 bases separating them. CDR3 length equals 13 residues. The CDR3 sequence: CASSQYLSEKLFF. As DNA, the CDR3 is TGTGCCAGCAGCCAATATCTGTCCGAAAAACTGTTTTTT.

The genes are TRBV5-1 and TRBJ2-7, with D perhaps TRBD2 (5 bases). Trimming shortened V by 3 bases and J by 6 bases, and 13 bases separated the two germline ends. CDR1 is SGHRS and CDR2 is YFSETQ in the germline V gene. The CDR3 covers 13 residues. CDR3 sequence (DNA): TGCGCCAGCAGCTGGCAAGAGGCGGGCGAGCAGTACTTC. It translates to CASSWQEAGEQYF.

This chain joins TRBV2 and TRBJ2-5; D may correspond to TRBD1 or TRBD2 (5 bases each). V lost 5 bases and J 1 base, leaving 11 bases between the germline ends. CDR1 is SNHLY, CDR2 FYNNEI, per germline. The CDR3 has 14 residues. The chain's CDR3 is CASSPPGTQETQYF. In nucleotides, the CDR3 is TGTGCCAGCAGTCCCCCGGGGACCCAAGAGACCCAGTACTTC. Combining the CDR3 with reference TRBV2 and TRBJ2-5 gives the whole variable domain EPEVTQTPSHQVTQMGQEVILRCVPISNHLYFYWYRQILGQKVEFLVSFYNNEISEKSEIFDDQFSVERPDGSNFTLKIRSTKLEDSAMYFCASSPPGTQETQYFGPGTRLLVL.

The chain has TRBV6-6 and TRBJ1-5, with 9 bases lining up with TRBD1. The CDR3 spans 15 residues. With 6 bases clipped from V and 1 base from J, the junction kept 4 bases outside the gene matches. Germline-derived CDR1 and CDR2 are MNHNY and SVGAGI (reference sequence). The chain's CDR3 is CASSHRGPSNQPQHF. The CDR3 bases are TGTGCCAGCAGCCACAGGGGGCCGAGCAATCAGCCCCAGCATTTT.